This TCR beta chain originates from a study of Graves' ophthalmopathy and Graves' hyperthyroidism. Per germline, CDR1 SNHLY and CDR2 FYNNEI. The CDR3 length is 13 residues. V lost 8 bases, J lost 6 bases, and 17 bases lay in between. RNA transcripts provided the template for amplifying TCR beta CDR3 regions. First-round RT-PCR with HTBI primers preceded a second-round multiplex PCR. TCRdb re-analysed the multiplex PCR reads in MiXCR, keeping a single row per CDR3 protein. This sample has 600,000 to 700,000 distinct CDR3 sequences, with about two fifths found just once. The sample comprised peripheral blood. This chain joins TRBV2 and TRBJ2-7; D perhaps matches TRBD1 (6 bases). The source is an adult man with Graves' ophthalmopathy. CDR3 in DNA: TGTGCCAGCTCACCAGACAGGAACAGCGAGCAGTACTTC. Residues: CASSPDRNSEQYF.